This T cell receptor beta chain was captured in a study of blood T cell repertoires in COVID-19. Study overall: The United States, Italy and Spain were the sources of the acute and convalescent COVID-19 samples.

Original data processing: Scientists estimated how many nucleated cells there were by amplifying reference gene primers. Some clones are missing from TCRdb's copy, which holds only in-frame ones; the method was immunoSEQ multiplex PCR. V, J and clone size derive from that table, while D and trimming were established from the DNA sequence. This table has 250,000 or so clones, 91% appearing once. V was trimmed by 5 bases and J by 7 bases, leaving 9 bases between them. CDR1 is MNHEY and CDR2 is SVGEGT in the germline V gene. The length of the CDR3 is 11 residues. Those who participated ranged in age from about 18 to 89 years and resided in about two dozen US areas. Participant reports of clinical history set cohort assignment.

V and J are TRBV6-2 or TRBV6-3 and TRBJ2-7, with D possibly being TRBD2 (5 bases). Specimen: PBMCs or T cells enriched from blood (not recorded which). This sequence was found in a man aged 35-49 years who had been exposed to COVID-19. The CDR3 bases are TGTGCCAGCAGTGCGACGGGAGAGCAGTACTTC. It translates to CASSATGEQYF.